This TCR beta chain was observed in a study of shared clonotypes between healthy human individuals. On the study more broadly: CD8 memory received one plate per donor, CD8 naive two, CD4 memory three and CD4 naive three. The study's findings and limits: Among the subsets, naive ones generally showed larger estimated richness than memory ones. Generation probabilities were higher for clonotypes shared across all four sorted-subset donors than for unshared ones.

The DNA input per sorted-subset replicate PCR was 200 to 250 ng, corresponding to some 27,000 T cell genomes. Sequenced by immunoSEQ multiplex PCR; TCRdb stores in-frame clones only, minus some. The profile shows 640,000 or so clones, roughly 70% of them singletons. With respect to this clone: Its antigen remains unknown.

The CDR3 length is 12 residues. From germline, CDR1 is MNHNS and CDR2 SASEGT. V lost 3 bases and J lost 7, with 9 bases in between. The sample consisted of memory CD4+ T cells sorted from blood. Subset denoted: CD45RA-negative fraction. This chain joins TRBV6-1 and TRBJ1-2; no reliable D call. The TCR originated in a woman aged 30 to 39 in good health. CDR3 nucleotides: TGTGCCAGCAGTGACTCTCCGGGTGGCTACACCTTC. It yields the protein CASSDSPGGYTF.